This TCR beta chain stems from a study of regulatory T cells in long-lasting Graves disease (dated by TCRdb to the early 2020s). About the investigation overall: In the newly diagnosed Graves' disease group, patients had been taking antithyroid drugs for less than 3 months. The study took place in China and was registered as a clinical trial. Persistent Graves' disease patients were compared with newly diagnosed Graves' disease patients by peripheral blood TCR sequencing and RNA sequencing. A total of some 33 samples were covered by TCR sequencing, comprising roughly 13 persistent and approximately 20 newly diagnosed Graves' disease patients.

This clonotype was counted at least ten times. This clone's antigen is unknown. There are no base qualities to consult, and no much larger clone falls within one base. The protocol used for the library was multiplex PCR. The instrument given in TCRdb is Illumina HiSeq 4000. iRepertoire HTBI primers and Arm-PCR amplification of CDR3 regions were used to construct TCR beta libraries. Before sequencing, the PCR products went through gel purification. The original methods were these. Gene usage analysis of CDR3 amino acid clonotypes used the 55 to 80 TRBV and more than 13 TRBJ segments found across samples. COPE and FqMerger were used to merge the filtered high-quality paired reads into contigs. BLAST was used to align contigs to the IMGT TRBV, TRBD and TRBJ reference genes, and CDR3 was defined following IMGT. Any clonotype with a frequency above 0.1% was counted as a highly expanded clone. Shannon entropy served as the measure of repertoire diversity, while the Gini coefficient captured V-J evenness. Clonotypes shared by more than one individual were considered public. TCRdb trimmed the raw reads at Q25, called clones with MiXCR and kept productive beta chains. Each entry merges the rows of one CDR3 protein and shows their most common DNA and genes. The V and J calls were not made by the authors but by TCRdb's processing. Recorded for this sample are fewer than 350,000 distinct CDR3 sequences; 18% of them occurred a single time. The leading ten clones occupy roughly 40% of the sample.

General findings and caveats noted by the study authors: A larger number of public clonotypes was shared among persistent patients (fewer than 3,000) than among newly diagnosed patients (roughly 980). Preferential use of TRBV28, TRBJ1-2 and TRBJ2-5 was observed in persistent disease, whereas TRBV20-1 and TRBJ2-1 were favored in newly diagnosed disease. Compared with newly diagnosed patients, patients with persistent Graves' disease had lower TCR Shannon entropy and fewer highly expanded clones, which suggests clonal expansion. Sequencing and analysis were limited to the TCR beta chain. The authors noted that the small sample size was a limitation that may lower accuracy. Peripheral blood alone was examined, since thyroid tissue, which constituted the primary lesion, could not be accessed.

Spanning cysteine to phenylalanine, the CDR3 consists of 14 amino acids. The retained sequence is limited to the CDR3, 42 bases, with the frame set at the first base. CDR1 and CDR2, looked up from the germline V gene, are LGHNT and FRNRAP. The junction shows trimming of 5 bases on V and 5 bases on J, plus 12 bases between the germline ends. The time point label for this specimen denotes: newly diagnosed GD, antithyroid drugs for less than 3 months. RNA was extracted from PBMCs in TRIzol for both TCR sequencing and RNA sequencing. Graves' disease was diagnosed according to American Thyroid Association guidelines. Patients for the study were recruited at an endocrinology department in Xi'an, China. Each patient gave 7.5 to 10 milliliters of peripheral blood, collected in an EDTA anticoagulant tube. Ficoll Paque Plus density gradient separation was used to isolate PBMCs, and no additional T cell sorting was done. An Agilent 2100 Bioanalyzer and agarose gel were used to assess RNA quality, and a NanoDrop 2000 was used to measure RNA concentration.

The chain links TRBV12-5 with TRBJ1-4; no D segment can be confidently identified. The sample in question was peripheral blood mononuclear cells (PBMCs), obtained at new diagnosis, from a patient treated with antithyroid drugs. The receptor's source is a female donor with Graves disease. The DNA sequence is TGTGCTAGTGGTCCTGGGAGGCAGAATGAAAAACTGTTTTTT. This is translated as CASGPGRQNEKLFF.